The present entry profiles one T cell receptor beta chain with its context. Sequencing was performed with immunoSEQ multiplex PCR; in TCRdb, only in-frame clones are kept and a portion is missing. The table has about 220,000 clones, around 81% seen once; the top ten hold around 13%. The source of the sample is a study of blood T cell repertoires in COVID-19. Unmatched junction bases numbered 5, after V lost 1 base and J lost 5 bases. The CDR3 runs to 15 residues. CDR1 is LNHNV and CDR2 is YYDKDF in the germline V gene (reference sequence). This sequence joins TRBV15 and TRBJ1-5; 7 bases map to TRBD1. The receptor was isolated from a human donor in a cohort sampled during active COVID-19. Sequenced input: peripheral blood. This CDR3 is CATSRAKTGDQPQHF. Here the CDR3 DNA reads TGTGCCACCAGCAGAGCTAAAACAGGGGATCAGCCCCAGCATTTT.